The clone carrying this T cell receptor beta chain has more than one count but fewer than ten. When the RNA was reverse transcribed, random hexamers were used with an input of roughly 0.45 to 1 ug. One entry per CDR3 protein, called by TCRdb with MiXCR from the immunoSEQ multiplex PCR reads. The table records some 120,000 distinct CDR3 sequences, approximately 95% of them present only once. This specimen belongs to a study of CD8 T cells in Susac syndrome. CDR3 size: 12 residues. V was pared by 8 bases and J by 5 bases, with 12 bases between. Per germline, CDR1 MNHNS and CDR2 SASEGT. CD8+ and CD4+ T cells from blood underwent TCR beta sequencing. Included as multiple sclerosis controls were treatment-naive patients who had stable or active relapsing-remitting disease.

The clonotype comes from a human donor with multiple sclerosis. The chain has TRBV6-1 and TRBJ2-5; the D call may be TRBD1 or TRBD2 (5 bases each). What was sequenced was CD8+ T cells from PBMCs. In DNA, the CDR3 is TGTGCCAGCGCCGGGGCTTGGGAGACCCAGTACTTC. This encodes CASAGAWETQYF.